This TCR beta chain was observed in a study of T cells in women clearing cervical HPV infection. MY09/MY11 PCR detected cervical HPV DNA; dot-blot assigned genotypes. Germline trimming cut 1 base from V and 3 bases from J; bases unmatched to any gene: 7. Germline V gene sequence: CDR1 GTSNPN, CDR2 SVGIG (reference sequence). The CDR3 spans 15 residues. The protocol was immunoSEQ multiplex PCR, while the TCRdb copy is restricted to in-frame clones and leaves out a portion. The sample data list under 25,000 clones. Study-wide points: TRBV6-7 relative abundance averaged roughly 0.099% in cases and 0.15% to 0.2% in controls.

Regarding this clone: Its antigen is currently unknown. The read finishes 3 residues shy of the CDR3 end, and the germline J gene is used to complete it.

The chain couples TRBV30 to TRBJ2-7; 9 positions match TRBD1. The sequence was obtained from a woman aged 18 to 75 with a cervical HPV16 infection that either progressed to CIN3+ or cleared (not recorded which). The sequenced material came from blood buffy coat. CDR3 sequence: CAWSGDDRGSYEQYF. The covered CDR3 bases are TGTGCCTGGAGTGGGGACGACAGGGGGAGCTACGAG.